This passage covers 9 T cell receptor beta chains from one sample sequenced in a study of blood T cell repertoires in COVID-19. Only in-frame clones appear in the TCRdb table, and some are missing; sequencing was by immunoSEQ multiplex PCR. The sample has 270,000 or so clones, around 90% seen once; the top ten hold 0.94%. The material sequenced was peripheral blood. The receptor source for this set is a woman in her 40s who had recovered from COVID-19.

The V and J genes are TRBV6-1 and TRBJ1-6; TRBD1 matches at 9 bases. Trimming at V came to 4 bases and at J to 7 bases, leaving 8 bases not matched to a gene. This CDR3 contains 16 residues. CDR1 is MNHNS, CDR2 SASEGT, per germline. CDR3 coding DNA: TGTGCCAGCAGTGGTCTACCGGGACAGGGAAATTCACCCCTCCACTTT. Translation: CASSGLPGQGNSPLHF.

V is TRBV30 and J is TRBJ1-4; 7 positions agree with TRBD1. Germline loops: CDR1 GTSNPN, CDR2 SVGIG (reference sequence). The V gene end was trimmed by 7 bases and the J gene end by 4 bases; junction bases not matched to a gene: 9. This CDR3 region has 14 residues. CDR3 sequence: CASDQGGINEKLFF. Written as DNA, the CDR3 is TGTGCCTCCGACCAGGGGGGCATTAATGAAAAACTGTTTTTT.

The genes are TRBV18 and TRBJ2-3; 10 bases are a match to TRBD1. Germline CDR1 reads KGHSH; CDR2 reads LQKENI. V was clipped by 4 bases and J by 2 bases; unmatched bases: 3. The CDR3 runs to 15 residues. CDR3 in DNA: TGTGCCAGCTCACAGGGACAGGGGAACACAGATACGCAGTATTTT. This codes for CASSQGQGNTDTQYF.

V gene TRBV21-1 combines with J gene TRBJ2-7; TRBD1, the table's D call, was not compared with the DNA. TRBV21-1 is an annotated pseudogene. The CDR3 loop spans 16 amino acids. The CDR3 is CASSPLAGTRCYEQYF. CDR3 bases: TGTGCCAGCAGCCCACTCGCAGGGACACGTTGCTACGAGCAGTACTTC.

The CDR3 spells CASSSGAQKESAFF. In DNA, the CDR3 is TGCGCCAGCAGCTCAGGGGCTCAAAAGGAATCAGCTTTCTTT. The chain couples TRBV5-1 to TRBJ1-1; possibly TRBD1 for D (6 bases). Germline values: CDR1 SGHRS, CDR2 YFSETQ. This CDR3 has 14 amino acids. Trimming stripped 3 bases from V and 10 bases from J, with 19 bases between.

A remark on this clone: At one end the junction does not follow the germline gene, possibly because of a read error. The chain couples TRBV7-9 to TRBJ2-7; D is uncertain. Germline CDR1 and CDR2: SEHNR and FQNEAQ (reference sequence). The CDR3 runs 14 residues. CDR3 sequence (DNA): TGTGCCAGCAGCTTATTGCCAGATTCCTTCGAGCAGTACTTC. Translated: CASSLLPDSFEQYF.

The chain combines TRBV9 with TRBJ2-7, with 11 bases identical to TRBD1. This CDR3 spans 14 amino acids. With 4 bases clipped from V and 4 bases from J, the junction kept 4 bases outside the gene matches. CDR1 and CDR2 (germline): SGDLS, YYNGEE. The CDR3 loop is CASSLGTGGYEQYF. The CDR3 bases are TGTGCCAGCAGCTTGGGGACAGGGGGGTACGAGCAGTACTTC.

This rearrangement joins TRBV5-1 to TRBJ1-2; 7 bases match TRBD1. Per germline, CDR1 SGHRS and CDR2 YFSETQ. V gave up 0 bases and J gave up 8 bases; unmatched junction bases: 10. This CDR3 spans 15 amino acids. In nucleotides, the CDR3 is TGCGCCAGCAGCTTGGAACAGGGGCCCTACTGGGGCTACACCTTC. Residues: CASSLEQGPYWGYTF.

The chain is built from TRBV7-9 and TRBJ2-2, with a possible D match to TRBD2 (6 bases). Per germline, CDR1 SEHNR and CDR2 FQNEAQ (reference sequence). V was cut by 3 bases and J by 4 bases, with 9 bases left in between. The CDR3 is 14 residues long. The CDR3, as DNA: TGTGCCAGCAGCTTTGCGGGAAGCACCGGGGAGCTGTTTTTT. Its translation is CASSFAGSTGELFF.